These 5 T cell receptor beta chains originate from one sample sequenced in a study of T cells in localized non-small cell lung cancer. The protocol was immunoSEQ multiplex PCR, while the TCRdb copy is restricted to in-frame clones and leaves out a portion. The sample consists of around 16,000 clones, approximately 80% of them appearing once. The sequences come from peripheral blood, collected before any cancer treatment. Source of these receptors: a male donor older than 55 with stage I lung adenocarcinoma.

This clone was found once. The chain is built from TRBV5-1 and TRBJ1-4; D gene uncertain. V shed 4 bases and J shed 7 bases, with 8 bases lying between them. Germline-derived CDR1 and CDR2 are SGHRS and YFSETQ. The CDR3 length is 12 residues. For the CDR3, the DNA is TGCGCCAGCAGCCGAGAAGGTGAAAAACTGTTTTTT. Translated: CASSREGEKLFF.

The V and J genes are TRBV9 and TRBJ2-3, with TRBD1 matching over 8 bases. CDR1 is SGDLS, CDR2 YYNGEE, per germline. The CDR3 has 16 amino acids. V was clipped by 4 bases and J by 2 bases; unmatched bases: 9. The CDR3 nucleotides read TGTGCCAGCAGCACAGGGGGAGGTCGGTACACAGATACGCAGTATTTT. It encodes CASSTGGGRYTDTQYF.

This clone showed up just a few times. Additional DNA sequences in this sample encode the identical CDR3. The chain is built from TRBV10-3 and TRBJ2-5, with D perhaps TRBD2 (5 bases). The CDR3 is 13 amino acids. The germline V gene has CDR1 ENHRY and CDR2 SYGVKD. The germline V and J ends were trimmed by 7 bases and 4 bases, with 13 bases remaining between them. As DNA, the CDR3 is TGTGCCATCAAATCCGAGGGAACAGAGACCCAGTACTTC. Protein sequence: CAIKSEGTETQYF.

V usage is TRBV16 and J usage is TRBJ2-5; no firm D call. V shed 1 base and J shed 5 bases, with 11 bases lying between them. The CDR3 sequence is 14 residues long. Germline V lookup: CDR1 KGHSY, CDR2 FQNENV. The CDR3 loop reads CASSQLATSETQYF. Written as DNA, the CDR3 is TGTGCCAGCAGCCAATTGGCTACTTCGGAGACCCAGTACTTC.

The rearrangement uses TRBV15 and TRBJ2-2, with D perhaps matching TRBD2 (5 bases). The length of the CDR3 is 16 residues. Germline V lookup: CDR1 LNHNV, CDR2 YYDKDF (reference sequence). V was shortened by 3 bases and J by 5 bases, with 16 bases between the two germline ends. The CDR3 DNA follows: TGTGCCACCAGCAGCCCACCCGGCCGAGGGACCGGGGAGCTGTTTTTT. The encoded protein is CATSSPPGRGTGELFF. Together with reference TRBV15 and TRBJ2-2, the CDR3 gives the full variable domain: DAMVIQNPRYQVTQFGKPVTLSCSQTLNHNVMYWYQQKSSQAPKLLFHYYDKDFNNEADTPDNFQSRRPNTSFCFLDIRSPGLGDTAMYLCATSSPPGRGTGELFFGEGSRLTVL.